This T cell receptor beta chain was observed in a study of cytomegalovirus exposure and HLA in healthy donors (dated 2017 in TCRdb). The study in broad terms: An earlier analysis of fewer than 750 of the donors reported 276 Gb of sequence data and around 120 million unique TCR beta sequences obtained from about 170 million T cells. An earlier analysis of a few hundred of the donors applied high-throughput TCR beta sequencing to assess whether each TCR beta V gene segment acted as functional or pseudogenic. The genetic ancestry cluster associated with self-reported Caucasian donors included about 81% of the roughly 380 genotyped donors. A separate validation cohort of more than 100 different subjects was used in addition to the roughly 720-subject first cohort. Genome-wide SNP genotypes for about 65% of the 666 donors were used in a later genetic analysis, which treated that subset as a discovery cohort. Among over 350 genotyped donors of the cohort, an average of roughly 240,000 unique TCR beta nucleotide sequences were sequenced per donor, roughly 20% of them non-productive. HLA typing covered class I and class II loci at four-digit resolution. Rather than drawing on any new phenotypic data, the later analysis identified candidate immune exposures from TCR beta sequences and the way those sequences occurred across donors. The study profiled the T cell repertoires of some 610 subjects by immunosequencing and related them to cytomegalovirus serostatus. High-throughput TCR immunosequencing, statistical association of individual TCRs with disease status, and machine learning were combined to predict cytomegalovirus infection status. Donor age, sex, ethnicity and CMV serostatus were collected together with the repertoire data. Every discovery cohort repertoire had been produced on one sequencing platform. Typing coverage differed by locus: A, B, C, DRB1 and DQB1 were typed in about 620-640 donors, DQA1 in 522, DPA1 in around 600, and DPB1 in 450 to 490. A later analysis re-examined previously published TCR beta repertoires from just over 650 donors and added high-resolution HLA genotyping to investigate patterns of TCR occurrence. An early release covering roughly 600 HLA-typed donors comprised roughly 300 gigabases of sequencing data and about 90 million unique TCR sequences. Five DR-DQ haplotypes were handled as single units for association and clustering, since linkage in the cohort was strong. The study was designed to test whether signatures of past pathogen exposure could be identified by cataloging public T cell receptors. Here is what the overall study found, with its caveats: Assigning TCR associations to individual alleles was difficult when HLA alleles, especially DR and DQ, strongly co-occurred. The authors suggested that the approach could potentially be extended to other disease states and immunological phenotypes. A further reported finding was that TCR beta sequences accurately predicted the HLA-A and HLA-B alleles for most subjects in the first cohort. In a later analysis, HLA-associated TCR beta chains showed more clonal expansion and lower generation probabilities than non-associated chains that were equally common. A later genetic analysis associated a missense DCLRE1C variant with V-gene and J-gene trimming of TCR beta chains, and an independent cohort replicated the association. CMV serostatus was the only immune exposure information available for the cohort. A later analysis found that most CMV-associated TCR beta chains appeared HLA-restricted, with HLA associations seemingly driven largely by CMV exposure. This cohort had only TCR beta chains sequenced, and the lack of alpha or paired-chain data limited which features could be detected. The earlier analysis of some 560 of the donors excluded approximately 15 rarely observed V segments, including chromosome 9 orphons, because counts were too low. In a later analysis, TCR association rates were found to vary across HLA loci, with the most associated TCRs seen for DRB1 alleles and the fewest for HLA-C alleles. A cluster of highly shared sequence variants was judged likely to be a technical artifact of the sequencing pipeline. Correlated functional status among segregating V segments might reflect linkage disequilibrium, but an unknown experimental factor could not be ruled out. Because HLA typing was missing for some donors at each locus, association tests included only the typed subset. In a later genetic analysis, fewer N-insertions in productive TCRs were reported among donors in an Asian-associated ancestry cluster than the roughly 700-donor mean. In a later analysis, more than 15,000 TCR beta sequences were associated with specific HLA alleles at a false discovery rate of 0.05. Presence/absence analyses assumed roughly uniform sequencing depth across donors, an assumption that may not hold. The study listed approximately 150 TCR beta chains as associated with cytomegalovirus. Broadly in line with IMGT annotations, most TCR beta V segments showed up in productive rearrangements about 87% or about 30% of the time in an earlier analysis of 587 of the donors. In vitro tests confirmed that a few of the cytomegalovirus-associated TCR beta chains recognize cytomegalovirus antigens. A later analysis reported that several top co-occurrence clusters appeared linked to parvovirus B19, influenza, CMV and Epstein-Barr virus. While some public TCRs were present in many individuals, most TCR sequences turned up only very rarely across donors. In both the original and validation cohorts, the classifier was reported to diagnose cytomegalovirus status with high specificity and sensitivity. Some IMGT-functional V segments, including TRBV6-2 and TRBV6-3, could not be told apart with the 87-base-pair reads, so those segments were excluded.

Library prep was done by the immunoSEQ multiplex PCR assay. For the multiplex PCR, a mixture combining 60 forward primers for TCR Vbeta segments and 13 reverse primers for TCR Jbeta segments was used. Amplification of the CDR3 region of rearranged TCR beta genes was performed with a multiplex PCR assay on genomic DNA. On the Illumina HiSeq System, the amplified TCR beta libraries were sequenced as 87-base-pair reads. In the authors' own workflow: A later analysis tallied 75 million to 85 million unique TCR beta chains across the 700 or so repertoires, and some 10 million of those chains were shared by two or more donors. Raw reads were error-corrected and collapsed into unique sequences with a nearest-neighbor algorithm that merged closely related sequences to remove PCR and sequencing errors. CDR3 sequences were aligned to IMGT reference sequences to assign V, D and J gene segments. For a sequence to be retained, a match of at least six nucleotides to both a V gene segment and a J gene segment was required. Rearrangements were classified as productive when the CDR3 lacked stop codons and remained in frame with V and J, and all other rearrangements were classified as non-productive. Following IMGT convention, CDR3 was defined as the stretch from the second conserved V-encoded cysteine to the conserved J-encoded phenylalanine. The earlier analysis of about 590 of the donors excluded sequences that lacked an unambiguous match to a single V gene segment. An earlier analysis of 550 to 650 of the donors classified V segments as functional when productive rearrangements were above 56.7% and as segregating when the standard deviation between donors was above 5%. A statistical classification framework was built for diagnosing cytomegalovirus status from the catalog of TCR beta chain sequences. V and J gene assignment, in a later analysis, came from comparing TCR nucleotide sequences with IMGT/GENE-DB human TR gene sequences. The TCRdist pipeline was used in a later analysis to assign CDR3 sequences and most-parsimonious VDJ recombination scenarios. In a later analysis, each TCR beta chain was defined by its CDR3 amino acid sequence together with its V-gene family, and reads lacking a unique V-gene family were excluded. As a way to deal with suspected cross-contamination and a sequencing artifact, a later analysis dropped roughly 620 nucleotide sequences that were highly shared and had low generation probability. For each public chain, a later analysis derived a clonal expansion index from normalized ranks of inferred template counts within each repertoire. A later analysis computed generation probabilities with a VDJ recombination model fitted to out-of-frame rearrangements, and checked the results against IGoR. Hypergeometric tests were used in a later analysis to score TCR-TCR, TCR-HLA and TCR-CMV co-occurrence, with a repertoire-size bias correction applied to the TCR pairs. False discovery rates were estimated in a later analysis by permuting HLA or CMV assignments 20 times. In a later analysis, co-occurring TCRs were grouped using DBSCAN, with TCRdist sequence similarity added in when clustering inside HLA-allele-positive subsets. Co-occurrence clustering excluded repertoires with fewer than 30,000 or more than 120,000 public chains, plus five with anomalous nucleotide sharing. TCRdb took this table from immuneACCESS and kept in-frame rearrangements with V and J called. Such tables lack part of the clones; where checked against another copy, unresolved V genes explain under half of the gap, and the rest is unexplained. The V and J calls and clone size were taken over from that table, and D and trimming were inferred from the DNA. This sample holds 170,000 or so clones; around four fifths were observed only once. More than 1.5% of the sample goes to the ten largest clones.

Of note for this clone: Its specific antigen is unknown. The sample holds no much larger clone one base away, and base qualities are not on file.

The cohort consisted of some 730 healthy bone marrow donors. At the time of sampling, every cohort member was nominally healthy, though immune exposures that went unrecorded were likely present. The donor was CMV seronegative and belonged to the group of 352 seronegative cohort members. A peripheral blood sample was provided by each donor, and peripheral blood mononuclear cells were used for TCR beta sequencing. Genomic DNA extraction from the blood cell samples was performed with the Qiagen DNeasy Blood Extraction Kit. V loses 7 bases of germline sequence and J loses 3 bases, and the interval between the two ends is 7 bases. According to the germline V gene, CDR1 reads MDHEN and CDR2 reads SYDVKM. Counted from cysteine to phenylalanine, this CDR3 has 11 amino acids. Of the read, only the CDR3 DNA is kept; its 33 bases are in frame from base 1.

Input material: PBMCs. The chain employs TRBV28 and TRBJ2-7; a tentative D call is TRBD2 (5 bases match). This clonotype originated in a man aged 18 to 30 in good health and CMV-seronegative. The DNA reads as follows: TGTGCCAGCAAGGGAGACTACGAGCAGTACTTC. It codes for CASKGDYEQYF.